These 11 T cell receptor beta chains came from one sample sequenced in a study of cytomegalovirus exposure and HLA in healthy donors. Sequenced by immunoSEQ multiplex PCR; TCRdb stores in-frame clones only, minus some. In the table there are about 170,000 clones, about 89% of which are singletons. The material sequenced was PBMCs. These TCRs come from a man between 18 and 29 years old in good health and CMV-seropositive.

The CDR3, as DNA: TGTGCCACCAGCAGAGATTCCAGGGACTATGGCTACACCTTC. This codes for CATSRDSRDYGYTF. This rearrangement joins TRBV15 to TRBJ1-2; D is possibly TRBD1 (5 bases). With 0 bases removed from V and 3 bases from J, the gap between germline ends came to 8 bases. CDR3 length: 14 residues. Germline values: CDR1 LNHNV, CDR2 YYDKDF (reference sequence).

The CDR3 region has the DNA TGTGCCAGCAGCCCAGGGGTTGGGGCCAACGTCCTGACTTTC. Amino acid sequence: CASSPGVGANVLTF. The genes are TRBV28 and TRBJ2-6, with a weak D call TRBD1 (6 bases). V lost 6 bases, J lost 3 bases, and 9 bases lay in between. The germline gives CDR1 MDHEN, CDR2 SYDVKM. The length of the CDR3 is 14 residues.

V and J are TRBV11-1 and TRBJ1-5; perhaps TRBD1 as D (5 bases). The CDR3 is 15 amino acids. The germline V gene has CDR1 SGHAT and CDR2 FQDESV (reference sequence). Trimming shortened V by 2 bases and J by 2 bases, and 10 bases separated the two germline ends. CDR3 sequence reads: CASSLNGGGNQPQHF. CDR3 coding DNA: TGTGCCAGCAGCTTAAACGGGGGGGGCAATCAGCCCCAGCATTTT.

The chain links TRBV27 to TRBJ1-2, with TRBD1 matching over 10 bases. Germline V gene sequence: CDR1 MNHEY, CDR2 SMNVEV (reference sequence). Losses at the gene ends were 5 bases for V and 4 bases for J; bases not matched to a gene: 10. CDR3 length: 16 amino acids. The CDR3 is CASSPRTGGIGYGYTF. CDR3 in DNA: TGTGCCAGCAGTCCCAGGACAGGGGGTATCGGCTATGGCTACACCTTC.

This clone has just one count. V gene TRBV7-8 combines with J gene TRBJ1-3; D is unresolved. CDR1 and CDR2 (germline): SGHVS, FQNEAQ. This CDR3 has 13 residues. V lost 5 bases, J lost 8 bases, and 13 bases lay in between. The CDR3 sequence is CASSRGVEDTIYF. CDR3 sequence (DNA): TGTGCCAGCAGCCGGGGAGTGGAAGACACCATATATTTT.

This sequence joins TRBV5-1 and TRBJ2-7; a weak D match, TRBD1 (5 bases). Germline V gives CDR1 SGHRS, CDR2 YFSETQ. The CDR3 contains 12 residues. V lost 2 bases to trimming and J lost 8 bases, with 11 bases between them. The CDR3 protein is CASSFERGQQYF. Written as DNA, the CDR3 is TGCGCCAGCAGCTTCGAAAGGGGCCAGCAGTACTTC.

The genes are TRBV5-4 and TRBJ2-2; D is perhaps TRBD1 (6 bases). The CDR3 has 13 amino acids. Germline CDR1 SGHNT, CDR2 YYREEE (reference sequence). With 4 bases removed from V and 8 bases from J, the gap between germline ends came to 12 bases. The CDR3 DNA reads TGTGCCAGCAGCCCAACAGGGTGGGGGGAGCTGTTTTTT. The encoded protein is CASSPTGWGELFF.

V and J are TRBV7-8 and TRBJ2-2; 13 bases are a match to TRBD2. CDR3 size: 19 residues. CDR1 SGHVS and CDR2 FQNEAQ come from the germline V gene. The V segment lost 2 bases and the J segment 5 bases; nucleotides outside the gene matches: 11. The CDR3 loop is CASSLRLAGGPGRTGELFF. CDR3 sequence (DNA): TGTGCCAGCAGCTTACGACTAGCGGGGGGCCCCGGAAGGACCGGGGAGCTGTTTTTT. The full variable domain, in which reference TRBV7-8 and TRBJ2-2 provide the parts outside the CDR3, is GAGVSQSPRYKVAKRGQDVALRCDPISGHVSLFWYQQALGQGPEFLTYFQNEAQLDKSGLPSDRFFAERPEGSVSTLKIQRTQQEDSAVYLCASSLRLAGGPGRTGELFFGEGSRLTVL.

V usage is TRBV7-8 and J usage is TRBJ2-7; 7 positions match TRBD1. Per germline, CDR1 SGHVS and CDR2 FQNEAQ. This CDR3 comprises 14 residues. J lost 3 bases, V lost 3 bases, and 5 bases had no gene match. The CDR3 region has the DNA TGTGCCAGCAGCTTCCGGGACAGTGTCTACGAGCAGTACTTC. Translated: CASSFRDSVYEQYF.

This clone was counted a few times. V gene TRBV9 combines with J gene TRBJ2-2; perhaps TRBD1 as D (5 bases). The CDR3 is 16 amino acids. Trimming removed 1 base from V and 4 bases from J, with 14 bases in between. Germline CDR1 and CDR2: SGDLS and YYNGEE. The CDR3 sequence: CASSVQSLGVTGELFF. In DNA form, the CDR3 reads TGTGCCAGCAGCGTACAGTCCTTAGGGGTCACCGGGGAGCTGTTTTTT.

The chain combines TRBV6-5 with TRBJ1-2; D call uncertain. The CDR3 consists of 14 residues. Germline loops: CDR1 MNHEY, CDR2 SVGAGI. V was cut by 8 bases and J by 10 bases, with 23 bases left in between. The CDR3 DNA follows: TGTGCCAGCGCCCCAACCCCAGGCTCGCAGGACTACACCTTC. This encodes CASAPTPGSQDYTF.